This T cell receptor beta chain was profiled in a study of control samples from healthy donors and cancer patients. Here immunoSEQ multiplex PCR was the method, and the copy in TCRdb shows in-frame clones only, minus some. The sample yields more than 100,000 clones, nearly 90% seen once. Sequenced: PBMCs. This receptor was obtained from a man aged 45 to 65 with head and neck cancer.

CDR3 nucleotide sequence: TGCGCCAGCAGCCAAGATATGGGGGGAAAACTGTTTTTT. Translation gives CASSQDMGGKLFF. J is TRBJ1-4 and V is TRBV4-1; D perhaps matches TRBD1 (5 bases). Trimming left V 0 bases short and J 10 bases short, with 9 bases between. The germline V gene encodes CDR1 MGHRA and CDR2 YSYEKL. The CDR3 extends over 13 amino acids.